This T cell receptor beta chain is from a study of blood T cells in healthy people across ages. The authors ran a second PCR of about 6 to 12 cycles using a sample-barcoded 5' primer and a J-beta primer mix. TCRdb redid the calling of the 5' RACE reads with MiXCR, one entry per CDR3 protein. The sample shows about 1.4 million distinct CDR3 sequences, almost 60% of them seen only once. The CDR3 sequence is 13 residues long. Trimming removed 4 bases from V and 5 bases from J; junction bases left unmatched: 4. In germline, CDR1 is SEHNR, CDR2 FQNEAQ (reference sequence). The sample taken for sequencing was blood. The sequence was collected from a man aged 18 to 35 in good health. The rearrangement links TRBV7-9 to TRBJ2-7, with 8 bases matching TRBD1. CDR3 in amino acids: CASSWTGSDEQYF. The CDR3 nucleotides read TGTGCCAGCAGCTGGACAGGGTCAGACGAGCAGTACTTC. The full variable domain, completed using reference TRBV7-9 and TRBJ2-7, is DTGVSQNPRHKITKRGQNVTFRCDPISEHNRLYWYRQTLGQGPEFLTYFQNEAQLEKSRLLSDRFSAERPKGSFSTLEIQRTEQGDSAMYLCASSWTGSDEQYFGPGTRLTVT.